This T cell receptor beta chain is drawn from a study of T cells in tumors after PD-1 blockade. Study context: No patient had prior checkpoint blockade, systemic immunosuppression, or radiotherapy within 4 weeks. Either cemiplimab 350 mg every 2 weeks or pembrolizumab 200 mg every 3 weeks was given. Blood samples averaged around 100,000 templates (range roughly 24,000-280,000) and approximately 35,000 unique clonotypes. Study observations and caveats: Blood contained approximately 41% of the tumor's TCR clonotypes.

Some clones are missing from TCRdb's copy, which holds only in-frame ones; the method was immunoSEQ multiplex PCR. The sample has 45,000 to 60,000 clones, roughly three quarters seen once. This CDR3 is built from 14 residues. V was cut by 1 base and J by 4 bases, with 11 bases left in between. Germline V gives CDR1 SEHNR, CDR2 FQNEAQ (reference sequence). For this clone: The antigen remains undetermined.

The genes are TRBV7-9 and TRBJ2-7; D tentatively fits TRBD1 or TRBD2 (5 bases each). The origin of this receptor is a human donor with advanced basal cell or squamous cell carcinoma (not recorded which). This specimen consisted of PBMCs, obtained before anti-PD-1 therapy. CDR3 sequence reads: CASSLVGGRYEQYF. The CDR3 nucleotides are TGTGCCAGCAGCTTAGTTGGGGGTCGGTACGAGCAGTACTTC.